Below, 24 T cell receptor beta chains from the same sample are listed, as sequenced in a study of identical twins. TCRdb re-called the 5' RACE reads with MiXCR, one entry per CDR3 protein. The sample consists of about 550,000 distinct CDR3 sequences, 20% to 25% of them appearing once. The same sample was also used in a study of yellow fever vaccine responses in identical twins.

Source material: CD4+ T cells sorted from blood. The origin of the receptors is a woman aged 18-29 years in good health.

This clonotype was seen more than once but under ten times. The chain links TRBV12-3 or TRBV12-4 to TRBJ1-3; D perhaps matches TRBD1 (6 bases). This CDR3 has 14 residues. The V gene lost 7 bases and the J gene lost 2 bases, with 12 bases spanning the gap. CDR3 DNA: TGTGCCAGCACTACAGGGATGGCTGGAAACACCATATATTTT. Protein sequence: CASTTGMAGNTIYF.

This clonotype was recorded a few times. The V call is TRBV2, the J call TRBJ1-5, with 7 bases aligning to TRBD1. The CDR3 length is 16 residues. The V gene end was trimmed by 2 bases and the J gene end by 2 bases; junction bases not matched to a gene: 6. The germline V gene has CDR1 SNHLY and CDR2 FYNNEI. The CDR3 sequence: CASSEFPGTGNQPQHF. CDR3 nucleotide sequence: TGTGCCAGCAGTGAATTCCCCGGGACAGGCAATCAGCCCCAGCATTTT.

This clonotype was recorded many times. The CDR3 protein is CSARVSNTEAFF. The DNA for the CDR3 is TGCAGTGCTAGAGTGTCGAACACTGAAGCTTTCTTT. The chain combines TRBV20-1 with TRBJ1-1; D is undetermined. Looked up from germline, CDR1 is DFQATT and CDR2 is SNEGSKA (reference sequence). V lost 1 base and J lost 1, with 4 bases in between. The CDR3 consists of 12 residues.

There are a few counts of this clonotype. The chain has TRBV28 and TRBJ2-1; 9 bases align to TRBD2. Germline CDR1 MDHEN, CDR2 SYDVKM. The CDR3 loop spans 13 amino acids. This chain's CDR3 is CKASGTLGNEQFF. CDR3 nucleotides: TGTAAGGCTAGCGGGACTTTGGGGAATGAGCAGTTCTTC.

CDR3 loop: CSASPPGGLETQYF. Here the CDR3 DNA reads TGCAGTGCTAGCCCCCCAGGGGGCTTAGAGACCCAGTACTTC. The chain joins TRBV20-1 to TRBJ2-5; 8 bases match TRBD1. Trimming cost V 3 bases and J 4 bases; bases outside gene matches: 7. CDR3 length: 14 residues. CDR1 DFQATT and CDR2 SNEGSKA come from the germline V gene (reference sequence).

This clonotype was counted between two and nine times. The chain has TRBV20-1 and TRBJ2-5; a weak D match, TRBD2 (6 bases). V lost 5 bases and J lost 5, with 9 bases in between. This CDR3 is 11 amino acids long. Germline V lookup: CDR1 DFQATT, CDR2 SNEGSKA (reference sequence). The CDR3 loop reads CSAGGRETQYF. The CDR3 region has the DNA TGCAGTGCTGGAGGGAGGGAGACCCAGTACTTC.

This chain links TRBV20-1 with TRBJ2-3; possible D gene TRBD2, 6 bases. CDR1 and CDR2 (germline): DFQATT, SNEGSKA (reference sequence). The CDR3 covers 15 residues. V was clipped by 7 bases and J by 1 base, with 18 bases between them. The CDR3 loop reads CSDRAGTSRTDTQYF. The CDR3 nucleotides are TGCAGTGACCGTGCGGGGACTTCGCGCACAGATACGCAGTATTTT.

This clonotype was seen a few times. This chain connects TRBV5-6 to TRBJ2-1, with D hard to call. The CDR3 loop spans 15 amino acids. The germline V and J ends were trimmed by 3 bases and 4 bases, with 14 bases remaining between them. Germline lookup yields CDR1 SGHDT and CDR2 YYEEEE. The CDR3 sequence: CASSSNGPAYNEQFF. The CDR3 DNA sequence: TGTGCCAGCAGCTCCAACGGCCCGGCGTACAATGAGCAGTTCTTC.

This chain links TRBV20-1 with TRBJ2-7, with D hard to call. The CDR3 covers 11 residues. Germline loops: CDR1 DFQATT, CDR2 SNEGSKA (reference sequence). V was clipped by 6 bases and J by 5 bases, with 11 bases between them. The CDR3 bases are TGCAGTGCCGGATCTCCTAACGAGCAGTACTTC. Translation: CSAGSPNEQYF.

This chain uses TRBV27 with TRBJ1-2; 12 bases match TRBD1. This CDR3 has 17 residues. From germline, CDR1 is MNHEY and CDR2 SMNVEV (reference sequence). V was clipped by 6 bases and J by 8 bases; unmatched bases: 16. CDR3 DNA sequence: TGTGCCAGCAGCACAATCCGGGACAGGGGGCGTGTTGGCGGCTACACCTTC. Protein sequence: CASSTIRDRGRVGGYTF.

The V gene is TRBV5-1, the J gene TRBJ2-5, with 11 bases lining up with TRBD1. The CDR3 runs 15 residues. The trim removed 4 bases at V and 5 bases at J, leaving 7 bases unmatched. Germline assignment: CDR1 SGHRS and CDR2 YFSETQ. The CDR3 bases are TGCGCCAGCAGCCAAAGGACAGGGGGCGCGGAGACCCAGTACTTC. Its translation is CASSQRTGGAETQYF.

The rearrangement joins TRBV28 to TRBJ2-3; D is unclear. Germline CDR1 reads MDHEN; CDR2 reads SYDVKM. The CDR3 spans 14 residues. Between the trimmed V and J ends, which lost 7 bases and 1 base, there was a span of 12 bases. CDR3 nucleotide sequence: TGTGCCAGCAATTCCCCAGGTGGCACAGATACGCAGTATTTT. This translates into CASNSPGGTDTQYF.

The CDR3 region is CASVGDRGNQPQHF. As DNA, the CDR3 is TGTGCCAGCGTCGGGGACCGGGGCAATCAGCCCCAGCATTTT. The chain has TRBV2 and TRBJ1-5; TRBD1 is a possible D gene (5 bases). V lost 8 bases, J lost 2 bases, and 13 bases lay in between. The CDR3 consists of 14 residues. CDR1 SNHLY and CDR2 FYNNEI come from the germline V gene.

The V and J genes are TRBV2 and TRBJ2-1; D unclear. Trimming removed 11 bases from V and 12 bases from J, with 14 bases in between. CDR3 length: 10 amino acids. Looked up from germline, CDR1 is SNHLY and CDR2 is FYNNEI. The CDR3 coding sequence is TGTGCCGGCCACGTGTGGGGGCAGTTCTTC. Residues: CAGHVWGQFF.

J is TRBJ2-7 and V is TRBV12-3 or TRBV12-4; 8 bases agree with TRBD2. The length of the CDR3 is 17 residues. V lost 1 base to trimming and J lost 1 base; unmatched junction nucleotides: 9. The CDR3 loop reads CASSLGSGGDVSYEQYF. The CDR3 coding sequence is TGTGCCAGCAGTTTAGGGAGCGGGGGCGACGTGTCCTACGAGCAGTACTTC.

This chain connects TRBV6-5 to TRBJ1-3; D remains unclear. The CDR3 has 16 residues. V was clipped by 0 bases and J by 3 bases, with 12 bases between them. Germline loops: CDR1 MNHEY, CDR2 SVGAGI. CDR3 nucleotides: TGTGCCAGCAGTTACTCCTCCCTCGGCCTTGGAAACACCATATATTTT. Translated: CASSYSSLGLGNTIYF.

This clonotype was seen a few times. One junction end does not reproduce the germline sequence, and a read error may be involved. The chain employs TRBV10-3 and TRBJ2-6, with D unclear. The CDR3 is 15 amino acids. Germline V gives CDR1 ENHRY, CDR2 SYGVKD. The CDR3 nucleotides read TGTGCCATCAGTGGAGATGACTCTGGGGTCAACGTCCTGACTTTC. Translation: CAISGDDSGVNVLTF.

In DNA form, the CDR3 reads TGTGCCAGCAGCCAAGAACTGGGGGCGAGGGATACGCAGTATTTT. It encodes CASSQELGARDTQYF. The V and J genes are TRBV3-1 and TRBJ2-3; D may be TRBD1 (6 bases). Trimming left V 0 bases short and J 6 bases short, with 13 bases between. Germline V lookup: CDR1 LGHDT, CDR2 YNNKEL (reference sequence). The CDR3 spans 15 residues.

CDR3 region: CASSPNRQLAQYV. CDR3 DNA sequence: TGTGCCAGCAGCCCTAATCGACAGTTGGCGCAGTACGTC. The rearrangement uses TRBV5-6 and TRBJ2-7; possible D gene TRBD1, 5 bases. The germline V gene encodes CDR1 SGHDT and CDR2 YYEEEE. The CDR3 spans 13 residues. V lost 4 bases to trimming and J lost 9 bases, with 17 bases between them.

The rearrangement joins TRBV20-1 to TRBJ2-3, with 8 nucleotides matching TRBD2. V dropped 4 bases and J dropped 5; count of bases not matched to a gene: 11. The CDR3 is made up of 15 amino acids. Germline assignment: CDR1 DFQATT and CDR2 SNEGSKA (reference sequence). The CDR3 sequence: CSAIPFGRAEDTQYF. The CDR3 DNA follows: TGCAGTGCTATCCCCTTCGGGAGGGCCGAAGATACGCAGTATTTT.

This clonotype was observed many times. The junction and the germline gene differ at one end; a read error may be behind it. CDR3 sequence reads: CASSLTNTGELFF. CDR3 nucleotides: TGTGCCAGCAGTTTAACAAACACCGGGGAGCTGTTTTTT. This chain uses TRBV5-1 with TRBJ2-2; no firm D call. The CDR3 loop spans 13 amino acids. Germline CDR1 and CDR2: SGHRS and YFSETQ.

CDR3 residues: CSARFPGAATMEELFF. The DNA for the CDR3 is TGCAGTGCTAGATTCCCCGGGGCCGCAACCATGGAGGAGCTGTTTTTT. The chain links TRBV20-1 to TRBJ2-2, with D perhaps matching TRBD1 or TRBD2 (5 bases each). The CDR3 has 16 amino acids. Germline CDR1 DFQATT, CDR2 SNEGSKA (reference sequence). V dropped 2 bases and J dropped 10 bases, with 23 bases sitting between them.

This clonotype occurred many times. The rearrangement uses TRBV10-3 and TRBJ1-1; unclear D gene. This CDR3 is built from 13 residues. Trimming shortened V by 4 bases and J by 0 bases, and 6 bases separated the two germline ends. CDR1 and CDR2 (germline): ENHRY, SYGVKD. CDR3 nucleotide sequence: TGTGCCATCAGTGTCGAGCTGAACACTGAAGCTTTCTTT. Protein sequence: CAISVELNTEAFF.

This clonotype occurred a few times. The genes are TRBV20-1 and TRBJ1-3; D remains ambiguous. Looked up from germline, CDR1 is DFQATT and CDR2 is SNEGSKA (reference sequence). The CDR3 sequence is 13 residues long. Trimming removed 4 bases at V and 3 bases at J, with 10 bases between. CDR3 loop: CSAISRDGNTIYF. CDR3 DNA sequence: TGCAGTGCTATTTCTCGGGATGGAAACACCATATATTTT.